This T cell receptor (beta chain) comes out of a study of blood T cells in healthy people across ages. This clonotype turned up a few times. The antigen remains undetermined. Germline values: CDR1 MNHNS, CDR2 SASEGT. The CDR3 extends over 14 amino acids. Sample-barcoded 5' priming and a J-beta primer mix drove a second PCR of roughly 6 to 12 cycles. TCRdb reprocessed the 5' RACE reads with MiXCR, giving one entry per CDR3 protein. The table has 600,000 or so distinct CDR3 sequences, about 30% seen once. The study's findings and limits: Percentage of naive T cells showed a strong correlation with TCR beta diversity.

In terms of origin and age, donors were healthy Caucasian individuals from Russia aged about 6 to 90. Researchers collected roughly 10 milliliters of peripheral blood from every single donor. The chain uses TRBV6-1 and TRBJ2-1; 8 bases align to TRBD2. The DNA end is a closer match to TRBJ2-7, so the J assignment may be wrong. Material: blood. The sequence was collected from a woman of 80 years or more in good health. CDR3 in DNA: TGTGCCAGCGCCCCTAGCGGGTCCTACAATGAGCAGTACTTC. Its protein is CASAPSGSYNEQYF.